Sequencing of this T cell receptor (beta chain) was carried out in a study of blood T cell repertoires in COVID-19. Turning to the study itself: The origin of the acute and convalescent COVID-19 samples was the United States, Italy and Spain. T cells, B-cell-depleted T cells, or PBMCs supplied cDNA or gDNA.

As for this clone: The junction shows a germline mismatch at one end, possibly a read error.

In the authors' methods: From reference gene primer amplification, estimates of nucleated cell counts were derived. The table came from immunoSEQ multiplex PCR; TCRdb's copy has only in-frame clones and leaves some out. D and trimming come from the DNA, and the V and J calls and clone size come from that table. Among roughly 53,000 clones listed, roughly 85% were seen once. CDR1 and CDR2 from the germline V gene are SSHAT and FNYEAQ (reference sequence). The length of the CDR3 is 14 residues. Sequenced: peripheral blood. V usage is TRBV7-7 and J usage is TRBJ2-5, with 8 bases aligning to TRBD1. This clonotype was sampled from a man aged 80 or over with acute or convalescent COVID-19. The CDR3 DNA follows: TGTGCTAGCAGCTTGTCAGGGGGCCAGGAGACCCAGTACTTC. Protein: CASSLSGGQETQYF.